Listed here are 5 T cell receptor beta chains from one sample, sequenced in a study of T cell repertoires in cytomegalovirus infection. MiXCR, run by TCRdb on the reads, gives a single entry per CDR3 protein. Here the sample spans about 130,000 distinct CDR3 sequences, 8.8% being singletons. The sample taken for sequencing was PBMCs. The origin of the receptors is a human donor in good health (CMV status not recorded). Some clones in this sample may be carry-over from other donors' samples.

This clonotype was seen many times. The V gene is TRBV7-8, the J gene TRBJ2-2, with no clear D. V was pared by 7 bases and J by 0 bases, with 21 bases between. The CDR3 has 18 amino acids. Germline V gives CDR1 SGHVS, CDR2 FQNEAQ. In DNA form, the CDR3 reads TGTGCCAGCAAGGTTATTGGGCTTGGGGTCGCGAACACCGGGGAGCTGTTTTTT. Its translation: CASKVIGLGVANTGELFF.

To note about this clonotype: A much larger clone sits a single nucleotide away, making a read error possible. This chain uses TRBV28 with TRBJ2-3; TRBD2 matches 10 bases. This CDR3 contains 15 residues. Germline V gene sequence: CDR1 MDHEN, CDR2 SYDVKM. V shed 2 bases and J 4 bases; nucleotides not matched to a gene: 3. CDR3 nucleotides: TGTGCCAGCAGTTTAAGCGGGGGGGTGGCAGATACGCAGTATTTT. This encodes CASSLSGGVADTQYF. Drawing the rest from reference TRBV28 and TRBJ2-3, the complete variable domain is DVKVTQSSRYLVKRTGEKVFLECVQDMDHENMFWYRQDPGLGLRLIYFSYDVKMKEKGDIPEGYSVSREKKERFSLILESASTNQTSMYLCASSLSGGVADTQYFGPGTRLTVL.

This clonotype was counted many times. The CDR3 protein is CATSRKSQDLYNSPLHF. The CDR3 nucleotides are TGTGCCACCAGCCGAAAGAGTCAGGACCTCTATAATTCACCCCTCCACTTT. J is TRBJ1-6 and V is TRBV15; no reliable D call. Germline V lookup: CDR1 LNHNV, CDR2 YYDKDF (reference sequence). Trimming shortened V by 5 bases and J by 3 bases, and 17 bases separated the two germline ends. This CDR3 comprises 17 residues.

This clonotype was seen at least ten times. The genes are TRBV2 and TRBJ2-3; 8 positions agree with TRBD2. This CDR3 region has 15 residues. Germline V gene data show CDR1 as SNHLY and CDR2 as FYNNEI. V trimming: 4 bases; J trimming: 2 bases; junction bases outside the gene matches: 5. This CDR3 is CASSVTSGYTDTQYF. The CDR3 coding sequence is TGTGCCAGCAGTGTAACTAGCGGATACACAGATACGCAGTATTTT.

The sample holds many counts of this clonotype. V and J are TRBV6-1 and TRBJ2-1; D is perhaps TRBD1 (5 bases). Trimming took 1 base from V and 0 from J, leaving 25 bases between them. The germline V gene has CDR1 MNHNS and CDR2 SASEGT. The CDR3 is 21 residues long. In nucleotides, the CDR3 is TGTGCCAGCAGTGAAGGCGGTAAAGGGGCGCTTACTTTAAGCTCCTACAATGAGCAGTTCTTC. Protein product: CASSEGGKGALTLSSYNEQFF.